Each of the 13 T cell receptor beta chains below was sequenced from the same sample in a study of blood T cell repertoires in COVID-19. Clones were sequenced by immunoSEQ multiplex PCR, and TCRdb holds only the in-frame ones, with some missing. The top ten hold approximately 5% of the sample, which has approximately 300,000 clones, 87% seen once. The material sequenced was PBMCs or T cells enriched from blood (not recorded which). Source of these receptors: a woman aged 30 to 39 who had recovered from COVID-19.

This rearrangement joins TRBV18 to TRBJ1-1, with D unresolved. Germline V gives CDR1 KGHSH, CDR2 LQKENI. The CDR3 covers 15 residues. V gave up 5 bases and J gave up 0 bases, with 13 bases separating them. DNA for the CDR3: TGTGCCAGCTCAGGGAGGGTAGATATGAACACTGAAGCTTTCTTT. Its protein product is CASSGRVDMNTEAFF. The complete variable domain, with remaining parts taken from reference TRBV18 and TRBJ1-1, reads NAGVMQNPRHLVRRRGQEARLRCSPMKGHSHVYWYRQLPEEGLKFMVYLQKENIIDESGMPKERFSAEFPKEGPSILRIQQVVRGDSAAYFCASSGRVDMNTEAFFGQGTRLTVV.

The rearrangement uses TRBV25-1 and TRBJ2-5; tentatively, D is TRBD2 (5 bases). Trimming removed 4 bases from V and 3 bases from J, with 12 bases in between. CDR3 length equals 14 residues. CDR1 is MGHDK and CDR2 is SYGVNS in the germline V gene. The CDR3 nucleotides read TGTGCCAGCAGTGTCCTAGCTCCTGAAGAGACCCAGTACTTC. Translating gives CASSVLAPEETQYF.

CDR3 sequence: CASTEGWRNSNQPQHF. The CDR3, as DNA: TGTGCCAGCACTGAGGGGTGGAGGAATAGCAATCAGCCCCAGCATTTT. This chain uses TRBV6-1 with TRBJ1-5; a weak D match, TRBD1 (5 bases). This CDR3 is 16 amino acids long. V lost 7 bases to trimming and J lost 0 bases, with 16 bases between them. Germline assignment: CDR1 MNHNS and CDR2 SASEGT.

The rearrangement joins TRBV30 to TRBJ1-5, with a possible D match to TRBD1 (5 bases). The germline V gene encodes CDR1 GTSNPN and CDR2 SVGIG (reference sequence). This CDR3 contains 13 residues. The V and J ends lost 3 bases and 4 bases respectively, with 10 bases between them. CDR3 nucleotides: TGTGCCTGGAGACAGGCGCTTAATCAGCCCCAGCATTTT. Its translation is CAWRQALNQPQHF.

The CDR3 DNA is TGTGCCAGCAGCCTACCCGGGGGACAGGTCGACGAGCAGTACTTC. It encodes CASSLPGGQVDEQYF. The chain carries TRBV25-1 and TRBJ2-7; 8 nucleotides line up with TRBD1. The V gene end was trimmed by 6 bases and the J gene end by 5 bases; junction bases not matched to a gene: 12. The V gene's germline CDR1 is MGHDK and CDR2 SYGVNS. There are 15 residues in the CDR3.

The chain employs TRBV10-2 and TRBJ2-2, with 7 bases lining up with TRBD1. CDR3 length: 13 residues. V shed 5 bases, J shed 5 bases, and the junction held 2 bases outside the gene matches. Germline V CDR1 and CDR2: WSHSY, SAAADI. The CDR3 coding sequence is TGCGCCAGCAGTAACAGGGGAACCGGGGAGCTGTTTTTT. Its translation is CASSNRGTGELFF.

This chain joins TRBV5-1 and TRBJ2-7; 14 bases align to TRBD2. Germline lookup yields CDR1 SGHRS and CDR2 YFSETQ. V dropped 0 bases and J dropped 7; count of bases not matched to a gene: 6. CDR3 size: 16 residues. CDR3 DNA: TGCGCCAGCAGCTTGGGACTAGCGGGGGGGCGGAGTGAGCAGTACTTC. This translates into CASSLGLAGGRSEQYF. The full variable domain, its missing parts supplied by reference TRBV5-1 and TRBJ2-7, is KAGVTQTPRYLIKTRGQQVTLSCSPISGHRSVSWYQQTPGQGLQFLFEYFSETQRNKGNFPGRFSGRQFSNSRSEMNVSTLELGDSALYLCASSLGLAGGRSEQYFGPGTRLTVT.

This chain connects TRBV30 to TRBJ1-6; 7 bases are a match to TRBD1. This CDR3 is built from 14 residues. The V and J ends lost 2 bases and 11 bases, in that order; junction bases with no gene match: 9. Germline values: CDR1 GTSNPN, CDR2 SVGIG (reference sequence). CDR3 sequence reads: CAWSQTGNRTPLHF. CDR3 sequence (DNA): TGTGCCTGGAGTCAGACAGGGAATAGGACACCCCTCCACTTT.

The chain couples TRBV10-3 to TRBJ2-2, with a weak D call TRBD2 (6 bases). In germline, CDR1 is ENHRY, CDR2 SYGVKD. V was cut by 10 bases and J by 6 bases, with 21 bases left in between. This CDR3 is 15 amino acids long. This CDR3 is CATSRGTGAAGELFF. The CDR3 DNA sequence: TGTGCCACCTCGCGCGGGACCGGAGCCGCCGGGGAGCTGTTTTTT.

This chain connects TRBV5-6 to TRBJ1-6; perhaps TRBD1 as D (5 bases). The CDR3 length is 16 residues. V was cut by 2 bases and J by 7 bases, with 16 bases left in between. The germline CDR1 and CDR2 sequences are SGHDT and YYEEEE. This CDR3 reads CASSFVGLGGNSPLHF. The CDR3 coding sequence is TGTGCCAGCAGCTTCGTGGGACTCGGCGGGAATTCACCCCTCCACTTT.

The chain carries TRBV19 and TRBJ1-4, with TRBD1 identical over 7 bases. The CDR3 totals 14 residues. Trimming removed 7 bases from V and 4 bases from J; junction bases left unmatched: 6. Germline CDR1 is LNHDA and CDR2 is SQIVND (reference sequence). The CDR3 sequence is CASNTGVGNEKLFF. Here the CDR3 DNA reads TGTGCCAGTAACACAGGGGTGGGTAATGAAAAACTGTTTTTT.

The rearrangement joins TRBV10-3 to TRBJ1-2, with D tentatively TRBD1 (5 bases). V lost 11 bases and J 4 bases, leaving 20 bases between the germline ends. CDR3 length: 14 amino acids. The V gene's germline CDR1 is ENHRY and CDR2 SYGVKD. The CDR3 is CASYPGGLGYGYTF. The CDR3 DNA sequence: TGTGCCTCGTACCCGGGGGGACTCGGCTATGGCTACACCTTC.

V usage is TRBV12-3 or TRBV12-4 and J usage is TRBJ1-1, with 7 bases identical to TRBD1. CDR3 length: 12 amino acids. Trimming removed 5 bases from V and 7 bases from J; junction bases left unmatched: 4. Here the CDR3 reads CASSRTGGEAFF. In DNA form, the CDR3 reads TGTGCCAGCAGTCGGACAGGCGGTGAAGCTTTCTTT.